This TCR beta chain was sequenced for a study of OX40 agonist ivuxolimab in advanced cancers. About the full investigation: Ivuxolimab was an agonistic, fully human IgG2 monoclonal antibody directed against OX40 (CD134), a costimulatory receptor. Intravenous ivuxolimab was administered to patients every 2 weeks at six dose levels: 0.01, 0.1, 0.3, 1.5, 3 and 10 mg/kg. Of the roughly 52 dose-escalation patients, hepatocellular carcinoma was present in around 19, melanoma in approximately 15, renal cell carcinoma in 9 and head and neck cancer in 9. In the dose-escalation cohort, 70% to 85% of patients were male, and the mean age was 60 years with a range of roughly 23 to 79. Patients were allowed to have had prior anti-PD-1, anti-PD-L1 or anti-CTLA-4 therapy, and 40% to 45% of the dose-escalation patients had previously received checkpoint inhibitors. Three dose-escalation patients achieved partial responses, one with hepatocellular carcinoma and two with cutaneous melanoma. The purpose of peripheral TCRbeta sequencing was to test whether ivuxolimab changed TCR sequence diversity and led to clonal T-cell expansion. The paper covers the monotherapy dose-escalation part of the phase I ivuxolimab trial, which included N of about 56 patients. Broad study findings and their caveats: On average, CD8+ T cells showed more expanded clones than CD4+ T cells after ivuxolimab. Clonal expansion of both CD4+ and CD8+ blood T cells was observed from baseline to week 6 at doses 0.1 to 3.0 mg/kg. Low levels of normalized T-cell clonal expansion were also seen in some nonresponding patients. In partial responders in the 0.1-3.0 mg/kg groups, normalized peripheral clonal expansion was found to be among the lowest, especially among CD8+ T cells. The antigen specificity of the clonally expanded peripheral T cells was not determined.

As regards this clone: It lacks a known antigen. No clone much larger than this one lies a single base away; base qualities are absent.

Patients with autoimmune disease history or receiving systemic immunosuppression were excluded from the trial. Peripheral blood for TCR sequencing was drawn from every dose cohort at baseline, at cycle 4 day 1 and at cycle 7 day 1. Samples were obtained from an open-label, multicenter, first-in-human phase I dose-escalation trial of ivuxolimab. Adults with locally advanced or metastatic head and neck squamous cell, hepatocellular, melanoma or renal cell carcinoma were enrolled in the trial. Before TCR sequencing, CD4+ and CD8+ T cells were separately sorted from peripheral blood. Genomic DNA was extracted from sorted cells for sequencing of the TCRbeta CDR3 region. The immunoSEQ Assay was used for sequencing of TCRbeta CDR3 regions. TCRdb re-hosts the immuneACCESS table, in-frame sequences only. Its copies lack some clones; in the studies checked, an unresolved V gene accounts for under half of them, and the cause for the rest is not known. This sample gives approximately 58,000 clones in total; over 80% of them show up just once. Around 4.5% of the sample lies in the top ten.

At the junction V is shortened by 4 bases and J by 0 bases; bases outside the gene matches: 4. The CDR3, cysteine through phenylalanine, is 16 amino acids long. The sequence is cut down to CDR3 DNA, 48 bases in frame from base 1. The germline V gene specifies SGHRS as CDR1 and YFSETQ as CDR2. The rearranged segments are TRBV5-1 and TRBJ2-6, with 7 central nucleotides matching TRBD2. The sample in question was CD4+ or CD8+ T cells sorted from blood, obtained in a trial of the OX40 agonist ivuxolimab. This sequence was found in an adult with an advanced solid tumor such as melanoma, head and neck, liver or kidney cancer. Here the CDR3 is given as CASSAGTISGANVLTF. In nucleotides, the sequence is TGCGCCAGCAGCGCCGGGACTATCTCTGGGGCCAACGTCCTGACTTTC. The CDR3 plus the reference TRBV5-1 and TRBJ2-6 genes for the other parts give the full variable domain: KAGVTQTPRYLIKTRGQQVTLSCSPISGHRSVSWYQQTPGQGLQFLFEYFSETQRNKGNFPGRFSGRQFSNSRSEMNVSTLELGDSALYLCASSAGTISGANVLTFGAGSRLTVL.